This T cell receptor (beta chain) stems from a study of cytomegalovirus exposure and HLA in healthy donors. Primers for the PCR totalled 60 Vbeta and 13 Jbeta. Some clones are missing from TCRdb's copy, which holds only in-frame ones; the method was immunoSEQ multiplex PCR. This sample's table has about 200,000 clones. Deletions cut 7 bases from V and 1 base from J, with 10 bases between. CDR1 ENHRY and CDR2 SYGVKD come from the germline V gene. The CDR3 spans 13 residues. The chain couples TRBV10-3 to TRBJ1-1; D possibly corresponds to TRBD1 (5 bases). Sequenced input: PBMCs. The TCR sequence derives from a girl aged 2-15 years in good health and CMV-seropositive. This chain's CDR3 is CAITGHPNTEAFF. CDR3 coding DNA: TGTGCCATCACAGGACACCCGAACACTGAAGCTTTCTTT.